The next 21 T cell receptor beta chains were all read from a single sample in a study of blood T cell repertoires in COVID-19. TCRdb keeps only in-frame clones here, not all; method: immunoSEQ multiplex PCR. The table has roughly 80,000 clones, 80% to 90% seen once. The sequenced sample consisted of peripheral blood. The receptors come from a man at least 80 years old in a cohort sampled during active COVID-19.

This clone was seen a single time. The V call is TRBV5-4, the J call TRBJ2-1; TRBD1 aligns across 10 bases. This CDR3 comprises 13 residues. CDR1 SGHNT and CDR2 YYREEE come from the germline V gene (reference sequence). V gave up 5 bases and J gave up 8 bases; unmatched junction bases: 4. CDR3 coding DNA: TGTGCCAGCAGAGGACAGGGGGTGGATGAGCAGTTCTTC. Translated: CASRGQGVDEQFF.

The chain couples TRBV3-1 (or the pseudogene TRBV3-2) to TRBJ2-5, with D tentatively TRBD2 (6 bases). V was cut by 4 bases and J by 2 bases, with 14 bases left in between. Germline values: CDR1 LGHDT, CDR2 YNNKEL (reference sequence). This CDR3 has 15 residues. CDR3 residues: CASSPLGRGQETQYF. In DNA, the CDR3 is TGTGCCAGCAGCCCCTTGGGGCGGGGTCAAGAGACCCAGTACTTC.

The chain employs TRBV6-4 and TRBJ2-3, with TRBD1 identical over 11 bases. The V and J ends lost 4 bases and 8 bases, in that order; junction bases with no gene match: 5. From germline, CDR1 is MRHNA and CDR2 SNTAGT. This CDR3 has 14 amino acids. CDR3 coding DNA: TGTGCCAGCAGTGGGACAGGGGGCTTGTCTACGCAGTATTTT. Translated, it gives CASSGTGGLSTQYF.

The chain joins TRBV6-5 to TRBJ1-4; 12 bases agree with TRBD1. The CDR3 consists of 16 residues. Germline lookup yields CDR1 MNHEY and CDR2 SVGAGI. V gave up 4 bases and J gave up 8 bases; unmatched junction bases: 8. The CDR3 DNA sequence: TGTGCCAGCAGTTTGGGGACAGGGGGCGTAGGCGAAAAACTGTTTTTT. Protein: CASSLGTGGVGEKLFF.

The chain recombines TRBV2 with TRBJ2-5; perhaps TRBD1 as D (5 bases). V was clipped by 1 base and J by 4 bases, with 13 bases between them. Germline CDR1 and CDR2: SNHLY and FYNNEI. CDR3 length: 15 residues. The CDR3 nucleotides read TGTGCCAGCAGTGAAGACAGGCCTATGGCAGAGACCCAGTACTTC. This gives the protein CASSEDRPMAETQYF.

This clone was seen once. This chain links TRBV7-6 with TRBJ1-6; D is unresolved. The CDR3 runs to 15 residues. V lost 0 bases, J lost 6 bases, and 9 bases lay in between. From germline, CDR1 is SGHVS and CDR2 FNYEAQ. The CDR3 is CASSLAWATNSPLHF. The CDR3 DNA reads TGTGCCAGCAGCTTAGCGTGGGCCACTAATTCACCCCTCCACTTT.

V is TRBV27 and J is TRBJ2-7; 9 nucleotides line up with TRBD1. The germline V gene has CDR1 MNHEY and CDR2 SMNVEV (reference sequence). This CDR3 is built from 13 residues. J lost 4 bases, V lost 9 bases, and 7 bases had no gene match. CDR3 amino acids: CASGTGTKYEQYF. The CDR3 DNA is TGTGCCAGTGGGACAGGGACAAAATACGAGCAGTACTTC.

This chain joins TRBV5-1 and TRBJ1-5, with TRBD1 identical over 11 bases. Trimming took 1 base from V and 7 from J; bases not matched to a gene: 16. This CDR3 is 19 amino acids long. Germline V CDR1 and CDR2: SGHRS, YFSETQ. CDR3 residues: CASSLPRDRGRDARQPQHF. As DNA, the CDR3 is TGCGCCAGCAGCTTGCCCCGGGACAGGGGGAGGGACGCTCGGCAGCCCCAGCATTTT.

The rearrangement links TRBV5-1 to TRBJ2-7; 7 nucleotides line up with TRBD2. The CDR3 sequence is 13 residues long. The V gene's germline CDR1 is SGHRS and CDR2 YFSETQ. J was trimmed by 6 bases and V by 2 bases; bases with no gene match: 5. The CDR3 reads CASSLERGLEQYF. The CDR3 DNA reads TGCGCCAGCAGCTTAGAGCGGGGCCTCGAGCAGTACTTC.

V usage is TRBV5-1 and J usage is TRBJ2-1; weak D call: TRBD1 (7 bases). The ends were cut back, 4 bases at V and 13 bases at J, with 18 bases in the middle. CDR1 and CDR2 from the germline V gene are SGHRS and YFSETQ. The CDR3 spans 13 residues. Written as DNA, the CDR3 is TGCGCCAGCAGCGTCGGACAGGAGGGGCATCAGTTCTTC. Translation: CASSVGQEGHQFF.

The chain recombines TRBV25-1 with TRBJ1-2; the match to TRBD1 covers 10 bases. This CDR3 is 15 amino acids long. CDR1 MGHDK and CDR2 SYGVNS come from the germline V gene. J gave up 4 bases and V 4 bases, and 6 bases lay outside the gene matches. The CDR3 spells CASSGPTGGTYGYTF. The CDR3 DNA reads as TGTGCCAGCAGTGGGCCGACAGGGGGCACCTATGGCTACACCTTC.

The table lists this clone with a count of one. The V gene is TRBV2, the J gene TRBJ1-4; 7 bases are a match to TRBD1. There are 15 residues in the CDR3. Germline loops: CDR1 SNHLY, CDR2 FYNNEI. V was clipped by 6 bases and J by 7 bases; unmatched bases: 11. The CDR3 bases are TGTGCCAGCAGGGAGACAGGGACCGGGAGTGAAAAACTGTTTTTT. Its translation is CASRETGTGSEKLFF.

The V call is TRBV6-1, the J call TRBJ1-1; 10 bases are shared with TRBD1. CDR3 size: 15 residues. With 1 base clipped from V and 6 bases from J, the junction kept 5 bases outside the gene matches. The germline CDR1 and CDR2 sequences are MNHNS and SASEGT. The CDR3 reads CASSEGGTGVSEAFF. CDR3 nucleotide sequence: TGTGCCAGCAGTGAAGGGGGGACAGGGGTTTCTGAAGCTTTCTTT.

This sequence joins TRBV7-2 and TRBJ2-3; D ambiguous. CDR1 and CDR2 (germline): SGHTA, FQGNSA. V was clipped by 5 bases and J by 8 bases, with 5 bases between them. The CDR3 runs 10 residues. The CDR3 loop is CASSLATQYF. CDR3 DNA sequence: TGTGCCAGCAGCCTGGCTACGCAGTATTTT.

In its sample, this clone was seen once. J is TRBJ2-5 and V is TRBV11-2; a weak D match, TRBD2 (6 bases). The CDR3 loop spans 14 amino acids. V lost 4 bases and J lost 1, with 10 bases in between. Germline lookup yields CDR1 SGHAT and CDR2 FQNNGV. CDR3 amino acids: CASSWGLSQETQYF. The CDR3 bases are TGTGCCAGCAGCTGGGGACTCAGCCAAGAGACCCAGTACTTC.

This clone turned up a few times. The gene calls are TRBV4-1 and TRBJ2-5, with 13 bases lining up with TRBD2. Germline V gene sequence: CDR1 MGHRA, CDR2 YSYEKL. This CDR3 comprises 17 residues. After removal of 4 bases from V and 3 bases from J, the junction contained 8 bases not matched to a gene. CDR3 amino acids: CASSPQTSGGLKETQYF. The CDR3 nucleotides are TGCGCCAGCAGCCCACAGACTAGCGGGGGGTTAAAAGAGACCCAGTACTTC.

This chain links TRBV29-1 with TRBJ1-2; 7 bases agree with TRBD1. This CDR3 spans 13 amino acids. V was pared by 5 bases and J by 5 bases, with 8 bases of the junction left unmatched. CDR1 and CDR2 from the germline V gene are SQVTM and ANQGSEA. CDR3 DNA: TGCAGCGTTCGAACAGGGGCGGCTTATGGCTACACCTTC. Amino acids: CSVRTGAAYGYTF.

Only one count was recorded for this clone. The CDR3 protein is CASSLYRGGTEAFF. DNA of the CDR3: TGCGCCAGCAGCTTGTACAGGGGTGGCACTGAAGCTTTCTTT. The J gene is TRBJ1-1, the V gene TRBV5-1; 7 nucleotides agree with TRBD1. Germline values: CDR1 SGHRS, CDR2 YFSETQ. J gave up 4 bases and V 1 base, and 4 bases lay outside the gene matches. This CDR3 contains 14 residues.

This clone was observed a handful of times. The chain combines TRBV9 with TRBJ1-4; 7 positions match TRBD1. Germline values: CDR1 SGDLS, CDR2 YYNGEE. The CDR3 extends over 15 amino acids. J was trimmed by 4 bases and V by 0 bases; bases with no gene match: 3. Here the CDR3 DNA reads TGTGCCAGCAGCGTAGCGGGACAGTATAATGAAAAACTGTTTTTT. Translating gives CASSVAGQYNEKLFF.

The chain has TRBV6-5 and TRBJ2-7; D perhaps matches TRBD1 (6 bases). Germline V gene data show CDR1 as MNHEY and CDR2 as SVGAGI. There are 15 residues in the CDR3. Trimming stripped 6 bases from V and 2 bases from J, with 17 bases between. In DNA, the CDR3 is TGTGCCAGCAGACAATTCTTACAGGGAACCTACGAGCAGTACTTC. Translating gives CASRQFLQGTYEQYF.

V and J are TRBV5-1 and TRBJ1-6; 8 positions match TRBD1. CDR1 SGHRS and CDR2 YFSETQ come from the germline V gene. V was clipped by 1 base and J by 9 bases; unmatched bases: 9. The CDR3 extends over 16 amino acids. The CDR3 bases are TGCGCCAGCAGCTTGACGGGACAGGACCTAACTTCACCCCTCCACTTT. Translated, it gives CASSLTGQDLTSPLHF.